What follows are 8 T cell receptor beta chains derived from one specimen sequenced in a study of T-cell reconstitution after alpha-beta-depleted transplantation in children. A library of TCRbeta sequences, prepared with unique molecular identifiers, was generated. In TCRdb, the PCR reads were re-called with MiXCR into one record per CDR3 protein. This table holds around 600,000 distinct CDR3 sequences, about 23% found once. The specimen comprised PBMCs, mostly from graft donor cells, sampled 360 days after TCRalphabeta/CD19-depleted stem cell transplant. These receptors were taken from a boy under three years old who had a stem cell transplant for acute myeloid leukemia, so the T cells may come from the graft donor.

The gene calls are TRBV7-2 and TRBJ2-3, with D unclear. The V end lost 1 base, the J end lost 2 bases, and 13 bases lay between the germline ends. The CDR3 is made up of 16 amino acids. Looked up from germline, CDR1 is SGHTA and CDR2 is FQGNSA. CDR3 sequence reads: CASSLERVRDTDTQYF. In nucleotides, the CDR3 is TGTGCCAGCAGCTTAGAAAGGGTTCGAGACACAGATACGCAGTATTTT. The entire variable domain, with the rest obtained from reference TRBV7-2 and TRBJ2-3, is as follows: GAGVSQSPSNKVTEKGKDVELRCDPISGHTALYWYRQSLGQGLEFLIYFQGNSAPDKSGLPSDRFSAERTGGSVSTLTIQRTQQEDSAVYLCASSLERVRDTDTQYFGPGTRLTVL.

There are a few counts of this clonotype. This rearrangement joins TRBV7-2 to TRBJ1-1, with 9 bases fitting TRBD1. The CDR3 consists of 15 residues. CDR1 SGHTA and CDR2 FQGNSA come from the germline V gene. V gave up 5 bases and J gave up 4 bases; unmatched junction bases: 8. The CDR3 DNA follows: TGTGCCAGCAGCACGCGACAGGGGGGACTCACTGAAGCTTTCTTT. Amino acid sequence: CASSTRQGGLTEAFF.

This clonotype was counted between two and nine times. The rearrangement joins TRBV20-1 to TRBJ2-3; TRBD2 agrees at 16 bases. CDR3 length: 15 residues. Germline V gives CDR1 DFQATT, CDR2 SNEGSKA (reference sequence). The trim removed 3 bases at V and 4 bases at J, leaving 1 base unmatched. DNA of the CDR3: TGCAGTGCTAGGGGGACTAGCGGGGGGGCAGATACGCAGTATTTT. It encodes CSARGTSGGADTQYF.

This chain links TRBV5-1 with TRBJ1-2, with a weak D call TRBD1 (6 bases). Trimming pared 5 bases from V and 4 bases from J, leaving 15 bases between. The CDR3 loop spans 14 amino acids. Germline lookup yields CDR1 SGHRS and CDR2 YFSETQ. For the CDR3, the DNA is TGCGCCAGCAGAGAGGGGACATCCGTCTATGGCTACACCTTC. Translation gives CASREGTSVYGYTF.

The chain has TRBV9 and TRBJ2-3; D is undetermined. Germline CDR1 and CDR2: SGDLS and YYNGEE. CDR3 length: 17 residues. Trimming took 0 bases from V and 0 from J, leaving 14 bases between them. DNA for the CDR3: TGTGCCAGCAGCGTAGATTACTCACTTATTAGCACAGATACGCAGTATTTT. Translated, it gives CASSVDYSLISTDTQYF.

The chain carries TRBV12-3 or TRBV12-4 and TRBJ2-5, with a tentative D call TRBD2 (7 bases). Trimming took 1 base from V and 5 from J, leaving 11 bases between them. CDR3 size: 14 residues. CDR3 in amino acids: CASSLVGGPETQYF. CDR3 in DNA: TGTGCCAGCAGTTTAGTGGGGGGGCCGGAGACCCAGTACTTC.

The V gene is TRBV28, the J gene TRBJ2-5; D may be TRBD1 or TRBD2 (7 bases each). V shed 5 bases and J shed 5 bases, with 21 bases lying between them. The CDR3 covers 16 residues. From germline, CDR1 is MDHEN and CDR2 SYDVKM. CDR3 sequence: CASSPPGGAAWETQYF. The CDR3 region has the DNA TGTGCCAGCAGTCCCCCAGGGGGGGCGGCGTGGGAGACCCAGTACTTC. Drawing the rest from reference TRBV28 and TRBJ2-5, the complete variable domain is DVKVTQSSRYLVKRTGEKVFLECVQDMDHENMFWYRQDPGLGLRLIYFSYDVKMKEKGDIPEGYSVSREKKERFSLILESASTNQTSMYLCASSPPGGAAWETQYFGPGTRLLVL.

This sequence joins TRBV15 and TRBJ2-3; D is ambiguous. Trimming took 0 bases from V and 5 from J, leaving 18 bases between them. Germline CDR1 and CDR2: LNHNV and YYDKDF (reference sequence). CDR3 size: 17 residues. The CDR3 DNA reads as TGTGCCACCAGCAGAGATGGGTCCAGACCGAGCTTAGATACGCAGTATTTT. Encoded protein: CATSRDGSRPSLDTQYF.